This entry describes one T cell receptor (beta chain). Germline assignment: CDR1 SQVTM and CDR2 ANQGSEA. The CDR3 has 15 amino acids. V was clipped by 1 base and J by 2 bases; unmatched bases: 5. The record originates from a study of Tregs in tolerant kidney transplant recipients. Mixed chimerism was transient after nonmyeloablative marrow transplants from related graft donors. Only in-frame clones appear in the TCRdb table, and some are missing; sequencing was by immunoSEQ multiplex PCR. The table records roughly 86,000 clones, roughly 93% of them present only once. This sequence was found in a human patient who received a combined kidney and bone marrow transplant. A share of the T cells may be of graft donor origin. The chain employs TRBV29-1 and TRBJ2-7; TRBD2 agrees at 10 bases. This sample comprised CD4+ T cells from blood (PBMCs), obtained 12 months after the transplant. The CDR3 spells CSVEGKSGRAYEQYF. The DNA of the CDR3 is TGCAGCGTTGAAGGAAAAAGCGGGAGGGCCTACGAGCAGTACTTC.